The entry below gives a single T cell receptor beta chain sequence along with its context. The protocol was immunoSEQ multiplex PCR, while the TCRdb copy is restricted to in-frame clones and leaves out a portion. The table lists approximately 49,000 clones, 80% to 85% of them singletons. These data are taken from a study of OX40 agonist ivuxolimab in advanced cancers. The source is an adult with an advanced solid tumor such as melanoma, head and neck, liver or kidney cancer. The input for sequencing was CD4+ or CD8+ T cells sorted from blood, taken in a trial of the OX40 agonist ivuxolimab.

The CDR3 nucleotides are TGTGCCAGCAGCCCCCGCGGTAGCTCCTACGAGCAGTACTTC. It translates to CASSPRGSSYEQYF. V is TRBV5-4 and J is TRBJ2-7; D is uncertain. CDR1 is SGHNT and CDR2 is YYREEE in the germline V gene (reference sequence). CDR3 length: 14 amino acids. V was pared by 4 bases and J by 0 bases, with 11 bases between.